This T cell receptor beta chain originates from a study of CD8 T cells in ankylosing spondylitis. One entry per CDR3 protein results from TCRdb running MiXCR on the 5' RACE reads. This repertoire shows a few hundred thousand distinct CDR3 sequences, roughly 17% found once; its top ten account for 1%. Germline CDR1 is DFQATT and CDR2 is SNEGSKA (reference sequence). V was clipped by 2 bases and J by 7 bases, with 17 bases between them. The length of the CDR3 is 14 residues. As concerns this clonotype: The antigen remains undetermined.

Broader study findings: In synovial fluid and blood from reactive arthritis, some motif variants were previously reported. Blood from ankylosing spondylitis patients appeared to carry a characteristic roughly eight-variant TCR beta motif.

The chain combines TRBV20-1 with TRBJ1-1; D may be TRBD1 (5 bases). This sequence was found in a male donor with ankylosing spondylitis. Material: blood, either unsorted or a sorted T cell fraction (not recorded which). The DNA for the CDR3 is TGCAGTGCTAGAAGGGCAGGGTTGTATGATGAAGCTTTCTTT. Its translation: CSARRAGLYDEAFF.